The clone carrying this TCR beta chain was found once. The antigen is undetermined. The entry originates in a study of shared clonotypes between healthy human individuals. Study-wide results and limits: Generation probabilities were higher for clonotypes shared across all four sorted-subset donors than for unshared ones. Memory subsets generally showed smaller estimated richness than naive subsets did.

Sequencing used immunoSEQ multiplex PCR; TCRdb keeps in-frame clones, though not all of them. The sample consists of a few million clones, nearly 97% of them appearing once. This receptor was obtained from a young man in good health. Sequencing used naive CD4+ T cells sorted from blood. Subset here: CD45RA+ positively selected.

CDR3 region: CASSRSDTQYF. CDR3 DNA sequence: TGTGCCAGCAGCCGTAGCGATACGCAGTATTTT. The genes are TRBV6-6 and TRBJ2-3, with D uncertain. Deletions cut 6 bases from V and 6 bases from J, with 7 bases between. The CDR3 length is 11 residues. CDR1 is MNHNY and CDR2 is SVGAGI in the germline V gene (reference sequence).